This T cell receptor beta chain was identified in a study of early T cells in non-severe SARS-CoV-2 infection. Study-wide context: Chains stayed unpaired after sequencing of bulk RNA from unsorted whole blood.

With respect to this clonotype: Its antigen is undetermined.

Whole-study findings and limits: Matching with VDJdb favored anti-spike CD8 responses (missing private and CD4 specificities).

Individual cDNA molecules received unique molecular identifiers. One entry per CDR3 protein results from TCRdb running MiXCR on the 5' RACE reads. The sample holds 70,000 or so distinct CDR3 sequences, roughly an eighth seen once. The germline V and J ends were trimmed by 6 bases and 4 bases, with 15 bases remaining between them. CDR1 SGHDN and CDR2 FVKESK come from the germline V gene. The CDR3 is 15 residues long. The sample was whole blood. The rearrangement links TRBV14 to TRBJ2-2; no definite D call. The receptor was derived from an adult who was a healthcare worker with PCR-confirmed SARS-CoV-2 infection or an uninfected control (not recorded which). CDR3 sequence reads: CASRGPGPLTGELFF. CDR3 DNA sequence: TGTGCCAGCAGAGGTCCGGGTCCTCTCACCGGGGAGCTGTTTTTT.